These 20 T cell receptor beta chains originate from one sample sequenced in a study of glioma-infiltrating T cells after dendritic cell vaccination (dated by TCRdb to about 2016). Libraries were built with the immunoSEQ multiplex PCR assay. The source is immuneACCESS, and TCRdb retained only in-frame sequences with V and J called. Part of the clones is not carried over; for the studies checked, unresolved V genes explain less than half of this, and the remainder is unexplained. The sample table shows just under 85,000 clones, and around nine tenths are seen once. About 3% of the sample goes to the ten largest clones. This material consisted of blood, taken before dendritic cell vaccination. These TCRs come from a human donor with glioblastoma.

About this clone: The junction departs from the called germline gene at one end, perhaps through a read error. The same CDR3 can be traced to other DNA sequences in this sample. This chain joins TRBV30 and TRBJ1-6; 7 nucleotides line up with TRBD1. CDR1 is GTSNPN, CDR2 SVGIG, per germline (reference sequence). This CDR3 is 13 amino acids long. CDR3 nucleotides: TGTGCCTGCCGGGACAGAGTAAATTCCCCCCTCCACTTT. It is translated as CACRDRVNSPLHF.

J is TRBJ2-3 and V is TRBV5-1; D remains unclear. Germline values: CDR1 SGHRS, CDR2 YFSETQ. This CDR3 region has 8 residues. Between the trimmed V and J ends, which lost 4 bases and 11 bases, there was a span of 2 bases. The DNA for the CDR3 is TGCGCCAGCAGCCGGCAGTATTTT. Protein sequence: CASSRQYF.

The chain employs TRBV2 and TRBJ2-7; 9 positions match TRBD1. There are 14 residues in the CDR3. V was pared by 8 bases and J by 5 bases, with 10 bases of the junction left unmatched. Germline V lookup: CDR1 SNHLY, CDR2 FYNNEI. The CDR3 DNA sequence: TGTGCCAGCCGATCCGGGACAGGGTCCGACGAGCAGTACTTC. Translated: CASRSGTGSDEQYF.

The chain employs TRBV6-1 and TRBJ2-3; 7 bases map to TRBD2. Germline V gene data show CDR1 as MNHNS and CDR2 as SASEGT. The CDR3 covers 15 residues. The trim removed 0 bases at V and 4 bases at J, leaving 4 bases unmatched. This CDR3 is CASSEARAGADTQYF. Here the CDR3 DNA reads TGTGCCAGCAGTGAAGCCCGCGCGGGAGCAGATACGCAGTATTTT.

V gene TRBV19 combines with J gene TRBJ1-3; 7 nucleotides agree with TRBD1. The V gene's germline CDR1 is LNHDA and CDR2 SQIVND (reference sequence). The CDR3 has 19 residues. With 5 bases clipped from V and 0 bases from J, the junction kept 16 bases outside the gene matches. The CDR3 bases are TGTGCCAGTAGTGGACCGACGGGACAGAGTCTTTCCTCTGGAAACACCATATATTTT. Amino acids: CASSGPTGQSLSSGNTIYF.

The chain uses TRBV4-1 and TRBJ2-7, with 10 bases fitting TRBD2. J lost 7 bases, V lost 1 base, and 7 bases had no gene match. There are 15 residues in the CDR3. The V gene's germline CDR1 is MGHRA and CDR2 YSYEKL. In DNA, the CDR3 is TGCGCCAGCAGCCAAGGTCTTAGCGGGAGGCGGGAGCAGTACTTC. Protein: CASSQGLSGRREQYF.

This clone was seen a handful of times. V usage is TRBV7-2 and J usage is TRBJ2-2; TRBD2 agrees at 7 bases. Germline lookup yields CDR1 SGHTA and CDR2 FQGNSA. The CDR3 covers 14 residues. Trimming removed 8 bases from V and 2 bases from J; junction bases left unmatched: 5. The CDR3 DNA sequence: TGTGCCAGCGGGGGGGGATTTAACACCGGGGAGCTGTTTTTT. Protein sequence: CASGGGFNTGELFF.

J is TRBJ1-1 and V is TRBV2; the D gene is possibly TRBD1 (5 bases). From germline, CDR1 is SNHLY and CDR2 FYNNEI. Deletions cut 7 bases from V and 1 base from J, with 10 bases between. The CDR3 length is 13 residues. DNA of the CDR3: TGTGCCAGCAAGGAGGGGTGGAACACTGAAGCTTTCTTT. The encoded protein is CASKEGWNTEAFF. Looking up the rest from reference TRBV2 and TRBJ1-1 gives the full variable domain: EPEVTQTPSHQVTQMGQEVILRCVPISNHLYFYWYRQILGQKVEFLVSFYNNEISEKSEIFDDQFSVERPDGSNFTLKIRSTKLEDSAMYFCASKEGWNTEAFFGQGTRLTVV.

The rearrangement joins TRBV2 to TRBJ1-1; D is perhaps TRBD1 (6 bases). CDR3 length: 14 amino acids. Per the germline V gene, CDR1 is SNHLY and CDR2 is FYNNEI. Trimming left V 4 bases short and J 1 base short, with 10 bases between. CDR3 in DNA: TGTGCCAGCAGTGGAGGGGGACCGAACACTGAAGCTTTCTTT. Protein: CASSGGGPNTEAFF.

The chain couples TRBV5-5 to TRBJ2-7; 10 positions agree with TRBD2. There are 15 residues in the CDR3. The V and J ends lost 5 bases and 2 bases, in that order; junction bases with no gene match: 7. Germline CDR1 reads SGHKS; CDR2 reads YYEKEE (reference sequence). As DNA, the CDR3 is TGTGCCAGCAGTCTGGCTAGCGGGAGCGCCTACGAGCAGTACTTC. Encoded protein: CASSLASGSAYEQYF.

The CDR3 loop reads CASSPRSSGSTYEQYF. The CDR3, as DNA: TGCGCCAGCAGCCCCCGCTCTAGCGGGAGCACCTACGAGCAGTACTTC. The chain uses TRBV4-1 and TRBJ2-5; 10 bases are shared with TRBD2. Judging by the DNA end, TRBJ2-7 fits better; the J call may be wrong. This CDR3 has 16 residues. Germline lookup yields CDR1 MGHRA and CDR2 YSYEKL.

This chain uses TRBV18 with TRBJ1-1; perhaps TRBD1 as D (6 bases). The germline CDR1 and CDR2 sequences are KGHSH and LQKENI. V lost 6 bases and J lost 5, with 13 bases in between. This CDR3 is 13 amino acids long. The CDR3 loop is CASSATGRTEAFF. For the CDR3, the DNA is TGTGCCAGCTCGGCCACAGGGAGAACTGAAGCTTTCTTT.

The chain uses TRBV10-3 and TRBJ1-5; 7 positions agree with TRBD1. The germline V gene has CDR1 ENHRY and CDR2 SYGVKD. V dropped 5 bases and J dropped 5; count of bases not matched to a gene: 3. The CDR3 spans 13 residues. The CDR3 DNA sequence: TGTGCCATCAGTAACAGGGGAGATCAGCCCCAGCATTTT. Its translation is CAISNRGDQPQHF.

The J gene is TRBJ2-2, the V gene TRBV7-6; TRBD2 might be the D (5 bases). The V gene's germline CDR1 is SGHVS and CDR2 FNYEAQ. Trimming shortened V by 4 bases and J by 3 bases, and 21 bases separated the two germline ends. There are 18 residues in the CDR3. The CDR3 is CASSYAPLPGRDTGELFF. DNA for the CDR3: TGTGCCAGCAGCTACGCGCCCCTACCGGGAAGGGACACCGGGGAGCTGTTTTTT.

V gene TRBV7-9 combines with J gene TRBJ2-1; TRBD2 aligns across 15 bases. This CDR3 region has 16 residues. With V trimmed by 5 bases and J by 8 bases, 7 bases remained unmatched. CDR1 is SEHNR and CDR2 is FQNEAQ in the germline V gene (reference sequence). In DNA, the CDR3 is TGTGCCAGCAGCGACAGCGGACTAGCGGGAGGGCATGAGCAGTTCTTC. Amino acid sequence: CASSDSGLAGGHEQFF.

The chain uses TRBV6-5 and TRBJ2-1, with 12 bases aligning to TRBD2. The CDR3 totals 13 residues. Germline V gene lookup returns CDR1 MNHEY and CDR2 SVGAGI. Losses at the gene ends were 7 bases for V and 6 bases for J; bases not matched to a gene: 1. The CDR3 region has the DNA TGTGCCAGCACGACTAGCGGGGGCAATGAGCAGTTCTTC. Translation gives CASTTSGGNEQFF.

The CDR3 nucleotides read TGCGCCAGCAGCTCGGGACAGAGCTCCTACGAGCAGTACTTC. Protein sequence: CASSSGQSSYEQYF. The J gene is TRBJ2-7, the V gene TRBV5-1; TRBD1 matches at 7 bases. Looked up from germline, CDR1 is SGHRS and CDR2 is YFSETQ. The CDR3 length is 14 residues. Trimming cost V 3 bases and J 0 bases; bases outside gene matches: 3.

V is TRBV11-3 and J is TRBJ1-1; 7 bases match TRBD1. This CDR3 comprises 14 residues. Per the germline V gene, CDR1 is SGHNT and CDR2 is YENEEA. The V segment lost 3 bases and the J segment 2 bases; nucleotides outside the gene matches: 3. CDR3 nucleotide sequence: TGTGCCAGCAGCTTGAGACAGGGAAACACTGAAGCTTTCTTT. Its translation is CASSLRQGNTEAFF.

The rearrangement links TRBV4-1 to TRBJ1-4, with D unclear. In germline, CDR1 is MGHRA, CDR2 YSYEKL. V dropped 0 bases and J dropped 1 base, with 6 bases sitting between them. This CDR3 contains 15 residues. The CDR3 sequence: CASSQDRQTNEKLFF. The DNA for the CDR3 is TGCGCCAGCAGCCAAGACAGGCAAACTAATGAAAAACTGTTTTTT.

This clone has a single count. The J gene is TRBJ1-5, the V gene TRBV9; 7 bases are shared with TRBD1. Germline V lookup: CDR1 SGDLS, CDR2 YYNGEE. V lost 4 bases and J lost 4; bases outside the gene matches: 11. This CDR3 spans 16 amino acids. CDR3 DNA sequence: TGTGCCAGCAGCCCTGGAGGGGCAGGGGGGAATCAGCCCCAGCATTTT. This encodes CASSPGGAGGNQPQHF.